These 10 T cell receptor beta chains came from one sample sequenced in a study of blood T cell repertoires in COVID-19. Generated by immunoSEQ multiplex PCR, the TCRdb table keeps only in-frame clones and is missing some. The sample comprises 90,000 to 100,000 clones, around nine tenths of which are singletons, and about 4.2% rests with the top ten. The sequenced sample was peripheral blood. Receptors were obtained from a man between 65 and 85 years old with acute or convalescent COVID-19.

The chain is built from TRBV6-1 and TRBJ1-2, with TRBD1 as a possible D gene (5 bases). The V gene lost 2 bases and the J gene lost 14 bases, with 18 bases spanning the gap. Germline CDR1 MNHNS, CDR2 SASEGT. The CDR3 covers 13 residues. CDR3 in DNA: TGTGCCAGCAGTGAAACGGGGCAGGGACTAAGGACCTTC. Translated: CASSETGQGLRTF.

This clone was observed a few times. This chain connects TRBV19 to TRBJ2-1; a possible D gene is TRBD1 (5 bases). Trimming removed 4 bases from V and 6 bases from J, with 16 bases in between. CDR3 length: 15 residues. Germline values: CDR1 LNHDA, CDR2 SQIVND (reference sequence). CDR3 residues: CASSRRQGKTNEQFF. The CDR3 nucleotides read TGTGCCAGTAGTAGGCGGCAGGGAAAGACCAATGAGCAGTTCTTC.

The chain is built from TRBV28 and TRBJ1-2, with TRBD1 identical over 7 bases. The CDR3 runs 14 residues. The germline V gene encodes CDR1 MDHEN and CDR2 SYDVKM. With V trimmed by 8 bases and J by 1 base, 7 bases remained unmatched. The CDR3 nucleotides read TGTGCCAGCGTCCTACAGGGGCTTAACTATGGCTACACCTTC. Translation: CASVLQGLNYGYTF.

The chain couples TRBV5-4 to TRBJ1-2; D is undetermined. Between the trimmed V and J ends, which lost 0 bases and 1 base, there was a span of 4 bases. Germline V gives CDR1 SGHNT, CDR2 YYREEE (reference sequence). The CDR3 covers 13 residues. The chain's CDR3 is CASSLDSNYGYTF. The CDR3 DNA is TGTGCCAGCAGCTTGGACAGTAACTATGGCTACACCTTC. The whole variable domain, filled in from reference TRBV5-4 and TRBJ1-2, reads ETGVTQSPTHLIKTRGQQVTLRCSSQSGHNTVSWYQQALGQGPQFIFQYYREEENGRGNFPPRFSGLQFPNYSSELNVNALELDDSALYLCASSLDSNYGYTFGSGTRLTVV.

V usage is TRBV5-1 and J usage is TRBJ2-3; 9 bases agree with TRBD2. CDR1 and CDR2 from the germline V gene are SGHRS and YFSETQ. The CDR3 totals 16 residues. After removal of 4 bases from V and 6 bases from J, the junction contained 12 bases not matched to a gene. CDR3 nucleotides: TGCGCCAGCAGCCCCAGCGGGGGGTCGTCGGTGGATACGCAGTATTTT. Protein product: CASSPSGGSSVDTQYF.

The rearrangement joins TRBV19 to TRBJ1-2, with 9 bases that match TRBD1. Per the germline V gene, CDR1 is LNHDA and CDR2 is SQIVND (reference sequence). There are 15 residues in the CDR3. Trimming cost V 5 bases and J 0 bases; bases outside gene matches: 4. CDR3 sequence reads: CASSPGQGANYGYTF. As DNA, the CDR3 is TGTGCCAGTAGTCCGGGACAGGGCGCTAACTATGGCTACACCTTC.

This clone has just one count. The gene calls are TRBV5-4 and TRBJ2-7, with TRBD1 identical over 7 bases. The V gene's germline CDR1 is SGHNT and CDR2 YYREEE (reference sequence). With V trimmed by 5 bases and J by 6 bases, 11 bases remained unmatched. This CDR3 is built from 14 residues. The CDR3 region is CASRRSDRRSEQYF. Written as DNA, the CDR3 is TGTGCCAGCAGAAGATCGGACAGGCGGTCCGAGCAGTACTTC.

The rearrangement links TRBV11-2 to TRBJ2-6; 9 nucleotides match TRBD1. V was clipped by 5 bases and J by 0 bases; unmatched bases: 8. The CDR3 contains 18 residues. Germline CDR1 is SGHAT and CDR2 is FQNNGV. The CDR3 DNA sequence: TGTGCCAGCAGCCTAAGTCGGGACAGGGCCTCTGGGGCCAACGTCCTGACTTTC. Its translation is CASSLSRDRASGANVLTF.

This chain joins TRBV15 and TRBJ1-6, with 7 bases matching TRBD1. The CDR3 totals 15 residues. Germline trimming cut 3 bases from V and 7 bases from J; bases unmatched to any gene: 6. CDR1 and CDR2 (germline): LNHNV, YYDKDF (reference sequence). This CDR3 reads CATSRLTGLNSPLHF. Written as DNA, the CDR3 is TGTGCCACCAGCAGGTTGACAGGGTTAAATTCACCCCTCCACTTT.

This chain joins TRBV5-4 and TRBJ2-7, with D tentatively TRBD2 (6 bases). Germline CDR1 is SGHNT and CDR2 is YYREEE (reference sequence). V gave up 1 base and J gave up 5 bases, with 10 bases separating them. This CDR3 has 13 residues. Written as DNA, the CDR3 is TGTGCCAGCAGCTTGAGGGAGGATGACGAGCAGTACTTC. This encodes CASSLREDDEQYF.